This T cell receptor beta chain was sequenced in a study of blood T cell repertoires in COVID-19. Across the study: COVID-19 samples, acute and convalescent, were from the United States, Italy and Spain. PBMCs, B-cell-depleted T cells, or T cells were the source of the cDNA or gDNA that made up the material.

Original methodology: The authors estimated nucleated cell counts from reference gene primer amplification. Libraries were prepared by immunoSEQ multiplex PCR; TCRdb keeps only in-frame clonotypes and omits some of them. That table supplies the V and J calls and clone size; D and trimming were determined from the DNA. This table holds approximately 120,000 clones, roughly 80% found once. CDR1 and CDR2 (germline): MNHEY, SVGAGI. Between the trimmed V and J ends, which lost 4 bases and 2 bases, there was a span of 9 bases. The CDR3 sequence is 15 residues long. Sequencing was carried out using peripheral blood. J is TRBJ2-6 and V is TRBV6-5; TRBD1 is a possible D gene (6 bases). This clonotype originated in a woman aged 55-70 years with acute or convalescent COVID-19. This chain's CDR3 is CASSLKGAGANVLTF. The CDR3 nucleotides read TGTGCCAGCAGTTTGAAGGGGGCTGGGGCCAACGTCCTGACTTTC.